The 32 T cell receptor beta chains presented below share a single source sample, sequenced in a study of blood T cells in healthy people across ages. A sample-barcoded 5' primer and a J-beta primer mix were used in a second PCR of roughly 6 to 11 cycles. MiXCR was run by TCRdb on the 5' RACE reads, yielding one entry per CDR3 protein. Counted here are approximately 780,000 distinct CDR3 sequences, around 25% occurring once; the ten biggest clones make up around 3%. Separately, the same data were catalogued under a study of T cells of mothers and their children.

Source material: blood. The receptor source for this set is a boy aged 10-17 years in good health.

The J gene is TRBJ1-5, the V gene TRBV6-1; D perhaps matches TRBD1 (5 bases). CDR1 and CDR2 (germline): MNHNS, SASEGT. The CDR3 is made up of 15 amino acids. Trimming pared 3 bases from V and 3 bases from J, leaving 12 bases between. The CDR3 coding sequence is TGTGCCAGCAGTGAGTGGGGACCCCTCAATCAGCCCCAGCATTTT. Amino acid sequence: CASSEWGPLNQPQHF.

The gene calls are TRBV12-3 or TRBV12-4 and TRBJ2-2, with D uncertain. The V end lost 5 bases, the J end lost 4 bases, and 11 bases lay between the germline ends. The CDR3 totals 14 residues. CDR3 DNA sequence: TGTGCCAGCAGTCCGGGTCCTTTCACCGGGGAGCTGTTTTTT. Translating it yields CASSPGPFTGELFF.

The chain is built from TRBV20-1 and TRBJ2-2, with D possibly matching TRBD1 (6 bases). Trimming cost V 3 bases and J 0 bases, with 11 bases left between them. The V gene's germline CDR1 is DFQATT and CDR2 SNEGSKA (reference sequence). The CDR3 totals 15 residues. The CDR3, as DNA: TGCAGTGCTAGGGCCGGGACATCGAACACCGGGGAGCTGTTTTTT. It translates to CSARAGTSNTGELFF.

This clonotype was seen more than once but under ten times. One end of the junction does not line up with germline, which may come from a read error. This sequence joins TRBV7-9 and TRBJ2-1; 7 nucleotides match TRBD1. The germline CDR1 and CDR2 sequences are SEHNR and FQNEAQ (reference sequence). The CDR3 sequence is 15 residues long. As DNA, the CDR3 is TGTGCCAGCAGCTTAGTTACAGGGGCCTACGATGAGCAGTTCTTC. It is translated as CASSLVTGAYDEQFF.

Only a few counts were recorded for this clonotype. V gene TRBV29-1 combines with J gene TRBJ2-7; D gene unclear. The J call is doubtful: the DNA matches TRBJ2-5 better. Germline V gene sequence: CDR1 SQVTM, CDR2 ANQGSEA. This CDR3 spans 14 amino acids. The CDR3 nucleotides are TGCAGCGTTCCCGAAGCGTTGGGGCAAGAGACCCAGTACTTC. Its translation is CSVPEALGQETQYF.

This clonotype was seen more than once but under ten times. The rearrangement joins TRBV20-1 to TRBJ1-5, with D uncertain. Germline V gene data show CDR1 as DFQATT and CDR2 as SNEGSKA (reference sequence). The ends were cut back, 3 bases at V and 0 bases at J, with 6 bases in the middle. The CDR3 contains 13 residues. The CDR3 region has the DNA TGCAGTGCTAGCCCAGGTAGCAATCAGCCCCAGCATTTT. This encodes CSASPGSNQPQHF.

This clonotype appeared a few times. The chain combines TRBV20-1 with TRBJ2-5; possibly TRBD1 for D (6 bases). This CDR3 is 16 amino acids long. Germline CDR1 and CDR2: DFQATT and SNEGSKA (reference sequence). V was clipped by 5 bases and J by 1 base, with 20 bases between them. The CDR3 spells CSASIDRRFFQETQYF. The CDR3 coding sequence is TGCAGTGCTTCAATTGACAGGCGATTCTTCCAAGAGACCCAGTACTTC.

This sequence joins TRBV5-1 and TRBJ2-5; 13 bases fit TRBD2. The DNA end is a closer match to TRBJ2-1, so the J assignment may be wrong. The CDR3 is 16 residues long. Germline loops: CDR1 SGHRS, CDR2 YFSETQ. The CDR3 DNA is TGCGCCAGCAGCTTTGGAGGACTAGCGGGAGATTTTGAGCAGTTCTTC. It yields the protein CASSFGGLAGDFEQFF.

The chain employs TRBV7-9 and TRBJ1-1, with D unresolved. Per germline, CDR1 SEHNR and CDR2 FQNEAQ (reference sequence). Trimming stripped 2 bases from V and 7 bases from J, with 8 bases between. The CDR3 loop spans 12 amino acids. CDR3 protein: CASSLSGGEAFF. CDR3 DNA sequence: TGTGCCAGCAGCTTAAGTGGTGGTGAAGCTTTCTTT.

This clonotype was counted only a few times. V is TRBV27 and J is TRBJ1-1; D might be TRBD1 (6 bases). V was shortened by 2 bases and J by 5 bases, with 18 bases between the two germline ends. This CDR3 region has 16 residues. Germline-derived CDR1 and CDR2 are MNHEY and SMNVEV (reference sequence). The CDR3 is CASSLGRGVPRTEAFF. CDR3 DNA sequence: TGTGCCAGCAGTTTAGGGAGGGGGGTCCCGAGGACTGAAGCTTTCTTT.

The V and J genes are TRBV5-1 and TRBJ2-2; D is unclear. Germline V gene data show CDR1 as SGHRS and CDR2 as YFSETQ. The ends were cut back, 2 bases at V and 6 bases at J, with 5 bases in the middle. There are 12 residues in the CDR3. This CDR3 reads CASSLKAGELFF. The DNA of the CDR3 is TGCGCCAGCAGCTTAAAAGCCGGGGAGCTGTTTTTT.

This chain connects TRBV27 to TRBJ1-2; 8 bases agree with TRBD1. J was trimmed by 1 base and V by 0 bases; bases with no gene match: 7. The CDR3 is 17 residues long. Germline V lookup: CDR1 MNHEY, CDR2 SMNVEV (reference sequence). CDR3 nucleotides: TGTGCCAGCAGTTTATCTCAGGGGGCGGAAGTTAACTATGGCTACACCTTC. Protein: CASSLSQGAEVNYGYTF.

The chain carries TRBV12-3 or TRBV12-4 and TRBJ2-7; the match to TRBD1 covers 8 bases. V shed 2 bases, J shed 7 bases, and the junction held 7 bases outside the gene matches. The CDR3 contains 14 residues. The CDR3 DNA reads TGTGCCAGCAGTTTAAGGCAGGGGGCGAGGGAGCAGTACTTC. This gives the protein CASSLRQGAREQYF.

Concerning this clonotype itself: A much larger clone lies one base from this, so it may be a read error. V gene TRBV5-5 combines with J gene TRBJ2-2; the D gene is possibly TRBD1 (6 bases). The CDR3 sequence is 14 residues long. In germline, CDR1 is SGHKS, CDR2 YYEKEE (reference sequence). Deletions cut 2 bases from V and 3 bases from J, with 8 bases between. CDR3 sequence: CASSLQGYTGELFF. CDR3 bases: TGTGCCAGCAGCTTACAGGGTTACACCGGGGAGCTGTTTTTT.

The gene calls are TRBV5-1 and TRBJ2-5; TRBD2 agrees at 8 bases. The J call may be wrong; the DNA end is better matched by TRBJ2-7. This CDR3 has 15 amino acids. The germline V gene encodes CDR1 SGHRS and CDR2 YFSETQ. The CDR3, as DNA: TGCGCCAGCAGCGCCCTGGAGCGGGGGACCTACGAGCAGTACTTC. It encodes CASSALERGTYEQYF.

The J gene is TRBJ2-7, the V gene TRBV29-1, with unresolved D. Germline loops: CDR1 SQVTM, CDR2 ANQGSEA. V lost 2 bases and J 5 bases, leaving 16 bases between the germline ends. The CDR3 totals 14 residues. CDR3 region: CSVESGRLLDEQYF. CDR3 DNA sequence: TGCAGCGTTGAATCAGGCAGGCTTCTCGACGAGCAGTACTTC.

The gene calls are TRBV20-1 and TRBJ2-7, with a tentative D call TRBD2 (6 bases). The germline V gene encodes CDR1 DFQATT and CDR2 SNEGSKA (reference sequence). This CDR3 region has 13 residues. V lost 3 bases, J lost 3 bases, and 12 bases lay in between. CDR3 DNA sequence: TGCAGTGCTAGTGCGGGACGGAACTACGAGCAGTACTTC. It is translated as CSASAGRNYEQYF.

V is TRBV5-4 and J is TRBJ2-5; TRBD2 agrees at 11 bases. With 4 bases clipped from V and 2 bases from J, the junction kept 4 bases outside the gene matches. Germline CDR1 and CDR2: SGHNT and YYREEE (reference sequence). This CDR3 spans 15 amino acids. This CDR3 is CASSPTSGKQETQYF. The CDR3 bases are TGTGCCAGCAGCCCGACTAGCGGGAAACAAGAGACCCAGTACTTC.

In its sample, this clonotype was seen a few times. The chain couples TRBV7-8 to TRBJ2-5, with D perhaps matching TRBD2 (5 bases). The J call may be incorrect, as the DNA end agrees better with TRBJ2-1. Germline V CDR1 and CDR2: SGHVS, FQNEAQ. The CDR3 length is 17 residues. CDR3 amino acids: CASSLEGWGDAYNEQFF. The CDR3 DNA reads as TGTGCCAGCAGCTTAGAGGGCTGGGGAGACGCTTACAATGAGCAGTTCTTC.

A remark on this clonotype: One end of the junction is discordant with germline, which a read error may explain. V gene TRBV24-1 combines with J gene TRBJ2-3, with 8 bases aligning to TRBD2. CDR1 is KGHDR and CDR2 is SFDVKD in the germline V gene. The CDR3 has 16 amino acids. The CDR3: CAASGQTRGGTDTQYF. The CDR3 coding sequence is TGTGCCGCCAGTGGCCAAACGCGGGGGGGCACAGATACGCAGTATTTT.

On this clonotype: The junction departs from the called germline gene at one end, perhaps through a read error. This sequence joins TRBV6-2 or TRBV6-3 and TRBJ2-5, with 8 nucleotides matching TRBD1. CDR3 length: 11 residues. Looked up from germline, CDR1 is MNHEY and CDR2 is SVGEGT. The chain's CDR3 is CASSDSSGQAF. In DNA form, the CDR3 reads TGTGCCAGCAGTGATTCATCGGGACAGGCCTTC.

The sample holds many counts of this clonotype. J is TRBJ1-2 and V is TRBV24-1; tentatively, D is TRBD1 (5 bases). Trimming took off 7 bases at V and 5 bases at J, with 19 bases between the two ends. CDR1 KGHDR and CDR2 SFDVKD come from the germline V gene. The CDR3 spans 15 residues. The CDR3 sequence: CATRALRGPTYGYTF. CDR3 in DNA: TGTGCCACCAGAGCTCTCCGGGGACCTACTTATGGCTACACCTTC.

This chain uses TRBV6-1 with TRBJ2-7; a possible D gene is TRBD1 (7 bases). Trimming shortened V by 2 bases and J by 3 bases, and 14 bases separated the two germline ends. Per the germline V gene, CDR1 is MNHNS and CDR2 is SASEGT. CDR3 length: 15 amino acids. CDR3 bases: TGTGCCAGCAGTGAATTGGCGGGACAGATCTACGAGCAGTACTTC. Residues: CASSELAGQIYEQYF.

This clonotype was counted a few times. The chain uses TRBV24-1 and TRBJ2-1; 15 bases agree with TRBD2. J was trimmed by 12 bases and V by 3 bases; bases with no gene match: 5. Germline V lookup: CDR1 KGHDR, CDR2 SFDVKD. This CDR3 comprises 15 residues. CDR3 sequence: CATSDRTSGGARQFF. CDR3 nucleotides: TGTGCCACCAGTGATCGGACTAGCGGGGGGGCCCGGCAGTTCTTC.

J is TRBJ2-1 and V is TRBV10-3; weak D call: TRBD2 (7 bases). Germline lookup yields CDR1 ENHRY and CDR2 SYGVKD. Trimming pared 1 base from V and 7 bases from J, leaving 14 bases between. The length of the CDR3 is 15 residues. CDR3 in amino acids: CAISEFGGAQNEQFF. For the CDR3, the DNA is TGTGCCATCAGTGAGTTTGGGGGGGCCCAAAATGAGCAGTTCTTC.

The sample holds a few counts of this clonotype. The chain recombines TRBV2 with TRBJ2-5; D ambiguous. The DNA end favors TRBJ2-7, so the J call may be wrong. The CDR3 loop spans 11 amino acids. Looked up from germline, CDR1 is SNHLY and CDR2 is FYNNEI. The DNA of the CDR3 is TGTGCCAGCACGCCACACTACGAGCAGTACTTC. This sequence encodes CASTPHYEQYF.

This clonotype was counted only a few times. This rearrangement joins TRBV28 to TRBJ1-2, with D possibly matching TRBD1 (6 bases). Between the trimmed V and J ends, which lost 7 bases and 4 bases, there was a span of 13 bases. The germline CDR1 and CDR2 sequences are MDHEN and SYDVKM. This CDR3 comprises 13 residues. The CDR3 sequence is CASTDFRGYGYTF. The CDR3 bases are TGTGCCAGCACGGACTTCAGGGGCTATGGCTACACCTTC.

This clonotype came up a few times. This chain links TRBV12-3 or TRBV12-4 with TRBJ1-2, with D perhaps TRBD1 (6 bases). The CDR3 covers 16 residues. Trimming stripped 5 bases from V and 4 bases from J, with 20 bases between. CDR3 protein: CASSPHVGGFLYGYTF. DNA for the CDR3: TGTGCCAGCAGTCCCCATGTAGGGGGGTTCCTCTATGGCTACACCTTC.

This clonotype was counted only a few times. V is TRBV12-3 or TRBV12-4 and J is TRBJ2-7, with D hard to call. V lost 6 bases and J lost 6, with 12 bases in between. The CDR3 length is 12 residues. The CDR3 nucleotides are TGTGCCAGCAGCAAGTACCCGAGCGAGCAGTACTTC. Translated, it gives CASSKYPSEQYF.

V is TRBV4-1 and J is TRBJ2-5; TRBD2 matches 9 bases. The ends lost 3 bases at V and 1 base at J; junction bases unmatched: 9. The length of the CDR3 is 17 residues. Germline V gene data show CDR1 as MGHRA and CDR2 as YSYEKL. The CDR3 sequence: CASSQTRSGGFQETQYF. In nucleotides, the CDR3 is TGCGCCAGCAGCCAGACCCGTAGCGGGGGCTTCCAAGAGACCCAGTACTTC.

This clonotype was observed a handful of times. V and J are TRBV29-1 and TRBJ2-7; the D gene is possibly TRBD1 (5 bases). In germline, CDR1 is SQVTM, CDR2 ANQGSEA. The CDR3 contains 15 residues. The V end lost 0 bases, the J end lost 4 bases, and 16 bases lay between the germline ends. The CDR3 coding sequence is TGCAGCGTTGAAGAAGTAGGCCAGGGTGGATACGAGCAGTACTTC. Translation gives CSVEEVGQGGYEQYF.

A few counts support this clonotype. The chain joins TRBV4-2 to TRBJ2-1; 10 positions agree with TRBD2. CDR1 LGHNA and CDR2 YNFKEQ come from the germline V gene. This CDR3 has 15 amino acids. V was pared by 1 base and J by 16 bases, with 13 bases of the junction left unmatched. The DNA of the CDR3 is TGTGCCAGCAGCCAAGCATCGACTAGCGGGCGCAGGGATTTCTTC. Its protein product is CASSQASTSGRRDFF.